The clone carrying this T cell receptor beta chain has only one observation. The antigen remains unidentified. The record originates from a study of CD8 T cells in Susac syndrome. RNA, at roughly 0.5 to 1 ug, was reverse transcribed with random hexamers. Multiplex PCR with immunoSEQ amplified the TCR beta CDR3 across 54 Vbeta and 13 Jbeta. One entry per CDR3 protein, called by TCRdb with MiXCR from the immunoSEQ multiplex PCR reads. The table has approximately 200,000 distinct CDR3 sequences, 95% seen once. Germline CDR1 and CDR2: DFQATT and SNEGSKA (reference sequence). V lost 4 bases, J lost 1 base, and 3 bases stayed unmatched. The CDR3 spans 13 residues. Those who served as multiple sclerosis controls were treatment-naive patients with stable or active relapsing-remitting disease. Overall study results and limits: The study's TCR sequencing and HLA analysis drew on a certain number of individuals. That number was acknowledged as relatively small.

The source is a human donor with multiple sclerosis. The chain carries TRBV20-1 and TRBJ1-1, with 7 bases aligning to TRBD1. The sequenced material came from CD4+ T cells from PBMCs. The DNA for the CDR3 is TGCAGTGCTACAGGGGGGCAGAACACTGAAGCTTTCTTT. Amino acid sequence: CSATGGQNTEAFF.